This T cell receptor (beta chain) was recovered during a study of T cells in Graves' hyperthyroidism and ophthalmopathy. Comment on this clonotype: The antigen remains unidentified.

The TCR beta CDR3 regions underwent amplification using RNA transcripts as the source. A first-round RT-PCR of the TCR CDR3 used the HTBI primer set. TCRdb re-called the multiplex PCR reads through MiXCR, storing one row per CDR3 protein. Of 200,000 to 250,000 distinct CDR3 sequences listed, about 15% are singletons. Ophthalmopathy patients had Clinical Activity Score at least 3, NOSPECS grade at least 4, duration under 3 months. Diagnostic assessment was based on clinical symptoms, serum thyroxine and TRAb, thyroid ultrasound and orbital computed tomography. Germline CDR1 and CDR2: LGHNA and YNFKEQ. CDR3 length equals 15 residues. V lost 1 base to trimming and J lost 8 bases, with 12 bases between them. Study-level points and caveats: It was a median roughly 6.5 months before onset that the model predicted ophthalmopathy.

The chain links TRBV4-2 to TRBJ1-6; no clear D gene. The source of this sequence is a young woman with Graves' ophthalmopathy. The specimen was blood. The CDR3 loop reads CASSQGLEKDSPLHF. The CDR3 DNA reads TGTGCCAGCAGCCAAGGACTAGAGAAGGATTCACCCCTCCACTTT.